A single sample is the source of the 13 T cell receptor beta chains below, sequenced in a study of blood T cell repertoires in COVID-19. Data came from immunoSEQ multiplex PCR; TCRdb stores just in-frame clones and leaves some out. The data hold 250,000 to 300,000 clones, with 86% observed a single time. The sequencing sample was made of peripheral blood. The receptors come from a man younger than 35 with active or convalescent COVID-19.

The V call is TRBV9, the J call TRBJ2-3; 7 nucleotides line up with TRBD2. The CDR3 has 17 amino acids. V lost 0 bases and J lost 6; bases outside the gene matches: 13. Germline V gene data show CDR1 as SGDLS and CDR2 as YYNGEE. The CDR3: CASSVAPAGINTDTQYF. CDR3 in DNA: TGTGCCAGCAGCGTAGCGCCAGCGGGAATCAACACGGATACGCAGTATTTT.

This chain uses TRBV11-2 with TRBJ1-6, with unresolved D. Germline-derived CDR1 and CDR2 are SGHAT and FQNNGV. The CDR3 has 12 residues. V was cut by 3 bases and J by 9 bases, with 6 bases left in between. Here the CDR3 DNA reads TGTGCCAGCAGCTTGAGAGGTTCACCCCTCCACTTT. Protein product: CASSLRGSPLHF.

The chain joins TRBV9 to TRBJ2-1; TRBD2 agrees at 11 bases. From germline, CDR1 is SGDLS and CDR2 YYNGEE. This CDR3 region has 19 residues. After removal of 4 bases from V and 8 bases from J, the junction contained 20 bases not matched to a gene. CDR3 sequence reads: CASSPREWDETSGIHEQFF. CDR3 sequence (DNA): TGTGCCAGCAGCCCCAGAGAGTGGGACGAGACTAGCGGGATCCATGAGCAGTTCTTC.

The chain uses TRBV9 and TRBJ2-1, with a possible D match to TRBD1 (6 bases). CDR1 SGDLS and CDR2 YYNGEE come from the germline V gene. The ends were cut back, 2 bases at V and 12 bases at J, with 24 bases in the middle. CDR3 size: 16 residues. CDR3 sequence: CASSVGESSTGKVQFF. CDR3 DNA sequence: TGTGCCAGCAGCGTGGGGGAAAGCTCGACAGGAAAGGTGCAGTTCTTC.

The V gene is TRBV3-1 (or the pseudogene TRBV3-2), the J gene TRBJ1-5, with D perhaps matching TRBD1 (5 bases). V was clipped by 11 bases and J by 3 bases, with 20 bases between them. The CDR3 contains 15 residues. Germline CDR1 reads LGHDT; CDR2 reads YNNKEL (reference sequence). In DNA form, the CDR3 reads TGTGCCGGACTAGCGAAGGGGCTCTTCAATCAGCCCCAGCATTTT. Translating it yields CAGLAKGLFNQPQHF.

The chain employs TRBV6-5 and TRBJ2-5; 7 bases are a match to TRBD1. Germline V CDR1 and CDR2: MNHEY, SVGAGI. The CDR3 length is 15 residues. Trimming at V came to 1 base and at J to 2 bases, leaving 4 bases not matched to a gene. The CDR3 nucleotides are TGTGCCAGCAGTTACTTGACAGGGAGTCAAGAGACCCAGTACTTC. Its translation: CASSYLTGSQETQYF.

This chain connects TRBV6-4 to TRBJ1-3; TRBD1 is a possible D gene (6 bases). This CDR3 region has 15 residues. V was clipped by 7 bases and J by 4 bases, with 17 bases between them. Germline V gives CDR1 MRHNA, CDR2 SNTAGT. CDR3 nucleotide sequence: TGTGCCAGCATCACGAACAGGGTATCGGGAAACACCATATATTTT. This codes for CASITNRVSGNTIYF.

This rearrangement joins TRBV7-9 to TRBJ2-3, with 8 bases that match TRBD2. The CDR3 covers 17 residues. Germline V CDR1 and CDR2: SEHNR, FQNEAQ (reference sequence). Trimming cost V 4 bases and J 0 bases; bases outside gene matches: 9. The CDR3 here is CASSSRIAGTSTDTQYF. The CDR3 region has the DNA TGTGCCAGCAGCTCTAGGATAGCGGGGACTAGCACAGATACGCAGTATTTT.

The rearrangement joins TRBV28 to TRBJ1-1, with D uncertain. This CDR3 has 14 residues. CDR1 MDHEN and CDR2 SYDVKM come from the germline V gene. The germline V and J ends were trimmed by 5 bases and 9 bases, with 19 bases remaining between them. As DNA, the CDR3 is TGTGCCAGCAGTCAACTAAGGGAGGAGGCGAAAGCTTTCTTT. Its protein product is CASSQLREEAKAFF. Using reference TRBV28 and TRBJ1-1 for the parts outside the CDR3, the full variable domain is DVKVTQSSRYLVKRTGEKVFLECVQDMDHENMFWYRQDPGLGLRLIYFSYDVKMKEKGDIPEGYSVSREKKERFSLILESASTNQTSMYLCASSQLREEAKAFFGQGTRLTVV.

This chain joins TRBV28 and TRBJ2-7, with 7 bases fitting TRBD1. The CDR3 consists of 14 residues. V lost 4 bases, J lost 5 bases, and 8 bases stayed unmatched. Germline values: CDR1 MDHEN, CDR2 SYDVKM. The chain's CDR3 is CASSSPDRAHEQYF. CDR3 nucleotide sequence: TGTGCCAGCAGTTCCCCCGACAGGGCCCACGAGCAGTACTTC.

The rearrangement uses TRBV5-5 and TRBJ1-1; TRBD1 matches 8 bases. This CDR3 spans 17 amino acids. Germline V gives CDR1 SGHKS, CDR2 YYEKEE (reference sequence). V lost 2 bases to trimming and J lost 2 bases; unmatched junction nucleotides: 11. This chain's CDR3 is CASSLTTVQGGNTEAFF. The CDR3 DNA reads TGTGCCAGCAGCTTAACAACCGTACAGGGGGGCAACACTGAAGCTTTCTTT.

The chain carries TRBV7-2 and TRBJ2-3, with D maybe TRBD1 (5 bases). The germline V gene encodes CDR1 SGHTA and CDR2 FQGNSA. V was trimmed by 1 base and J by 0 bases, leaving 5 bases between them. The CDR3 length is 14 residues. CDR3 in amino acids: CASSLDRSTDTQYF. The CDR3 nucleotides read TGTGCCAGCAGCTTAGACAGGAGCACAGATACGCAGTATTTT.

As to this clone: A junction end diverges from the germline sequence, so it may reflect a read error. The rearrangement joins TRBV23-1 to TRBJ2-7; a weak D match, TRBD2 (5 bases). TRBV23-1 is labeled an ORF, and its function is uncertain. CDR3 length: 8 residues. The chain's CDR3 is CASGRDQF. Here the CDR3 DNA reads TGCGCCAGCGGCCGGGATCAGTTC.